This is a list of T cell receptor beta chains from one sample in a study of cytomegalovirus exposure and HLA in healthy donors. Profiling relied on immunoSEQ multiplex PCR, and the TCRdb table lists in-frame clones only, not all of them. This sample has 200,000 to 300,000 clones; approximately 84% occur once, and the top ten carry approximately 12%. Sequences were obtained from PBMCs. The receptors come from a man aged 18-30 years in good health and CMV-seropositive. Both conserved end residues are part of each CDR3. D genes are given only for firm matches. The listing skips clone size in some rows; elsewhere it reads once, few, many or a size class.

TRBV2,.,.,14,TRBJ2-3,CASSEWGSTDTQYF,TGTGCCAGCAGTGAGTGGGGAAGCACAGATACGCAGTATTTT
TRBV11-3,.,few,13,TRBJ2-7,CASSLSSAYEQYF,TGTGCCAGCAGCTTATCAAGTGCCTACGAGCAGTACTTC
TRBV5-4,.,.,14,TRBJ1-2,CASSPPSAGYGYTF,TGTGCCAGCAGCCCTCCTTCCGCCGGCTATGGCTACACCTTC
TRBV27,TRBD1,.,15,TRBJ1-2,CASSLTGFSFNGYTF,TGTGCCAGCAGTCTGACAGGGTTCTCTTTTAACGGCTACACCTTC
TRBV27,.,.,15,TRBJ1-1,CASSLSPPGNTEAFF,TGTGCCAGCAGCCTATCTCCCCCAGGGAACACTGAAGCTTTCTTT
TRBV5-1,TRBD1,once,16,TRBJ1-1,CASSSGTGLMNTEAFF,TGCGCCAGCAGCTCAGGGACAGGTCTCATGAACACTGAAGCTTTCTTT
TRBV28,.,.,15,TRBJ1-1,CASSFTGRGATEAFF,TGTGCCAGCAGTTTTACCGGTAGGGGGGCCACTGAAGCTTTCTTT
TRBV9,.,once,14,TRBJ1-2,CASSELSQDYGYTF,TGTGCCAGCAGCGAACTCTCACAGGACTATGGCTACACCTTC
TRBV2,TRBD2,.,16,TRBJ2-5,CASLGRGLRVQETQYF,TGTGCCAGCTTGGGGAGGGGACTCCGGGTGCAAGAGACCCAGTACTTC
TRBV7-8,TRBD1,.,16,TRBJ1-5,CASSPTRQGGGWPQHF,TGTGCCAGCAGCCCGACTCGCCAGGGGGGGGGTTGGCCCCAGCATTTT
TRBV14,.,.,14,TRBJ2-5,CASSQHLEVETQYF,TGTGCCAGCAGCCAACATCTGGAGGTAGAGACCCAGTACTTC
TRBV27,.,.,14,TRBJ1-1,CASSLDGMNTEAFF,TGTGCCAGCAGTTTGGACGGAATGAACACTGAAGCTTTCTTT
TRBV7-2,TRBD2,.,17,TRBJ2-1,CASRPPGASGSGNEQFF,TGTGCCAGCAGACCCCCAGGTGCTAGCGGGAGTGGGAATGAGCAGTTCTTC
TRBV6-6,.,.,14,TRBJ1-4,CASSLTGSHEKLFF,TGTGCCAGCAGCCTCACCGGGTCTCACGAAAAACTGTTTTTT
TRBV2,.,.,11,TRBJ2-5,CASSVSETQYF,TGTGCCAGCAGTGTGTCGGAGACCCAGTACTTC
TRBV27,.,.,16,TRBJ2-6,CASRGLRDSGANVLTF,TGTGCCAGCAGAGGCTTGCGTGACTCTGGGGCCAACGTCCTGACTTTC
TRBV19,.,.,15,TRBJ2-7,CASSIGALGYYEQYF,TGTGCCAGTAGTATAGGGGCTTTGGGGTACTACGAGCAGTACTTC
TRBV19,.,few,14,TRBJ1-5,CASSGGTGNQPQHF,TGTGCCAGTAGTGGCGGGACGGGGAATCAGCCCCAGCATTTT
TRBV5-6,TRBD2,.,16,TRBJ2-5,CASSPAVLAGPETQYF,TGTGCCAGCAGCCCAGCAGTACTAGCGGGACCAGAGACCCAGTACTTC
TRBV7-9,TRBD1,.,15,TRBJ2-1,CASSWDRSFIDEQFF,TGTGCCAGCAGCTGGGACAGGTCCTTTATAGATGAGCAGTTCTTC
TRBV28,.,.,13,TRBJ2-1,CASTTTVGNEQFF,TGTGCCAGCACCACGACAGTGGGGAATGAGCAGTTCTTC
TRBV6-1,TRBD1,.,15,TRBJ1-2,CASSLTQGVDYGYTF,TGTGCCAGCAGCCTCACGCAGGGGGTCGACTATGGCTACACCTTC
TRBV19,.,.,13,TRBJ1-4,CASSMVGDEKLFF,TGTGCCAGTAGTATGGTTGGGGATGAAAAACTGTTTTTT
TRBV5-5,.,.,15,TRBJ2-7,CASSFAVGHIHEQYF,TGTGCCAGCAGCTTCGCAGTGGGACATATCCACGAGCAGTACTTC
TRBV10-3,.,.,13,TRBJ1-4,CAIKDEIREKLFF,TGTGCCATCAAGGACGAAATACGTGAAAAACTGTTTTTT
TRBV27,TRBD1,.,16,TRBJ2-2,CASSSYDRVDTGELFF,TGTGCCAGCAGTTCTTACGACAGGGTGGACACCGGGGAGCTGTTTTTT
TRBV2,.,.,14,TRBJ1-5,CASSESGQDQPQHF,TGTGCCAGCAGTGAATCAGGGCAGGATCAGCCCCAGCATTTT
TRBV11-1,.,.,13,TRBJ2-7,CASSYSQGSEQYF,TGTGCCAGCAGTTATAGCCAGGGAAGCGAGCAGTACTTC
TRBV2,.,.,16,TRBJ2-5,CASSDNPLGLQETQYF,TGTGCCAGCAGTGACAACCCCCTGGGACTTCAAGAGACCCAGTACTTC
TRBV5-1,.,.,13,TRBJ1-2,CASSFGQFYGYTF,TGCGCCAGCAGCTTCGGACAGTTCTATGGCTACACCTTC
TRBV9,.,.,12,TRBJ2-3,CASSAREDTQYF,TGTGCCAGCAGCGCCCGAGAGGATACGCAGTATTTT
TRBV2,.,.,12,TRBJ2-7,CASRGILYEQYF,TGTGCCAGCAGGGGCATTCTGTACGAGCAGTACTTC
TRBV27,.,few,13,TRBJ1-1,CASSANPNTEAFF,TGTGCCAGCAGCGCTAACCCGAACACTGAAGCTTTCTTT
TRBV11-2,.,.,16,TRBJ2-7,CASSLDPSGTTYEQYF,TGTGCCAGCAGCTTAGATCCAAGCGGTACTACCTACGAGCAGTACTTC
TRBV11-2,TRBD2,.,15,TRBJ2-1,CASKSRLAARNEQFF,TGTGCCAGCAAATCTAGACTAGCGGCTAGAAATGAGCAGTTCTTC
TRBV30,.,few,12,TRBJ1-4,CAWTLTGEKLFF,TGTGCCTGGACCCTCACGGGTGAAAAACTGTTTTTT
TRBV4-3,.,.,16,TRBJ1-1,CASSQGLDRRNTEAFF,TGCGCCAGCAGCCAGGGCCTCGACAGACGGAACACTGAAGCTTTCTTT
TRBV6-6,TRBD2,.,13,TRBJ2-7,CASSRLAPFEQYF,TGTGCCAGCAGTCGACTAGCGCCATTCGAGCAGTACTTC
TRBV5-5,.,.,15,TRBJ2-7,CASSPSPQVLYEQYF,TGTGCCAGCAGCCCCTCGCCCCAGGTTCTCTACGAGCAGTACTTC
TRBV2,.,.,14,TRBJ1-1,CASSVGDENTEAFF,TGTGCCAGCAGTGTTGGTGACGAGAACACTGAAGCTTTCTTT
TRBV27,TRBD1,.,18,TRBJ2-5,CASSPSPGTAPFQETQYF,TGTGCCAGCAGCCCTTCGCCCGGGACAGCCCCCTTCCAAGAGACCCAGTACTTC
TRBV5-1,.,.,14,TRBJ1-1,CASANLRGADEAFF,TGCGCCAGCGCCAACCTCCGAGGGGCCGATGAAGCTTTCTTT
TRBV15,.,.,18,TRBJ2-3,CATSRGGGGPRGTDTQYF,TGTGCCACCAGCAGAGGAGGGGGAGGGCCGCGTGGCACAGATACGCAGTATTTT
TRBV9,TRBD2,.,17,TRBJ2-1,CASSLDPSGSSYNEQFF,TGTGCCAGCAGCTTAGACCCTAGCGGGAGCTCCTACAATGAGCAGTTCTTC
TRBV10-3,TRBD2,.,13,TRBJ2-7,CAIRGTSGYEQYF,TGTGCCATCAGGGGGACTAGCGGCTACGAGCAGTACTTC
TRBV30,.,.,13,TRBJ2-3,CAWSVKIAQTRYF,TGTGCCTGGAGCGTTAAAATAGCCCAGACTCGGTATTTT
TRBV20-1,.,.,11,TRBJ2-7,CSAGARAEQYF,TGCAGTGCCGGGGCCCGTGCCGAGCAGTACTTC
TRBV4-3,TRBD1,few,15,TRBJ1-1,CASSQPGTGSTEAFF,TGCGCCAGCAGCCAACCCGGGACAGGGTCCACTGAAGCTTTCTTT
TRBV7-2,.,few,16,TRBJ1-2,CASSSHPGGQIYGYTF,TGTGCCAGCAGCTCGCATCCGGGAGGACAGATTTATGGCTACACCTTC
TRBV5-1,TRBD2,.,16,TRBJ2-5,CASSSGTSSLQETQYF,TGCGCCAGCAGCTCCGGGACTAGCTCGCTCCAAGAGACCCAGTACTTC
TRBV7-2,.,once,14,TRBJ2-3,CASSFFSGTDTQYF,TGTGCCAGCAGCTTTTTTTCTGGAACAGATACGCAGTATTTT
TRBV15,TRBD1,.,14,TRBJ1-1,CATSRRQGGTEAFF,TGTGCCACCAGCAGAAGACAGGGGGGGACTGAAGCTTTCTTT
TRBV27,.,.,16,TRBJ2-1,CASSSSQGFLQWEQFF,TGTGCCAGCAGTTCCAGTCAGGGATTCCTACAATGGGAGCAGTTCTTC
TRBV25-1,.,.,16,TRBJ1-4,CASSEDSTGPQAKLFF,TGTGCCAGCAGTGAAGACAGCACCGGTCCTCAGGCAAAACTGTTTTTT
TRBV7-6,.,.,16,TRBJ2-1,CASSLDAFSSYNEQFF,TGTGCCAGCAGCTTAGACGCCTTTAGTTCCTACAATGAGCAGTTCTTC
TRBV30,TRBD1,.,13,TRBJ1-2,CAWSPDRFYGYTF,TGTGCCTGGAGTCCGGACAGGTTTTATGGCTACACCTTC
TRBV6-1,.,.,13,TRBJ2-1,CASSEGGVNEQFF,TGTGCCAGCAGCGAGGGGGGGGTCAATGAGCAGTTCTTC
TRBV29-1,.,.,14,TRBJ1-1,CSVEVGARDTEAFF,TGCAGCGTTGAAGTGGGGGCTAGGGACACTGAAGCTTTCTTT